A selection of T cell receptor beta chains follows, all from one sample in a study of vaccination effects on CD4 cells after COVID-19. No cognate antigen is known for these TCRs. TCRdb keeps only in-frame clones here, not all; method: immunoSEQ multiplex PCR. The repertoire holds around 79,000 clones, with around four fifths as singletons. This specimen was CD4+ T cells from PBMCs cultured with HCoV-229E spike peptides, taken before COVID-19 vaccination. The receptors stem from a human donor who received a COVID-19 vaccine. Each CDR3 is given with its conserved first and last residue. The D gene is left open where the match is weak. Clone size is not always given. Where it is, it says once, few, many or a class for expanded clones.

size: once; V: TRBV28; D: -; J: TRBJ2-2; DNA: TGTGCCAGCAGTTTCGGGGTTGACACCGGGGAGCTGTTTTTT; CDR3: CASSFGVDTGELFF
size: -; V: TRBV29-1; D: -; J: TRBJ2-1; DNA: TGCAGCGTTGAAAGCGCGAGCTCCTACAATGAGCAGTTCTTC; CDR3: CSVESASSYNEQFF
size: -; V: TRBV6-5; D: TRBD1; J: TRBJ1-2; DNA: TGTGCCAGCAGCACTACTCAGGGGGGCGACTATGGCTACACCTTC; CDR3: CASSTTQGGDYGYTF
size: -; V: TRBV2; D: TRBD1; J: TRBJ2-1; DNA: TGTGCCAGCAGTGCCGCTAGACAGGGGAGCAATGAGCAGTTCTTC; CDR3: CASSAARQGSNEQFF
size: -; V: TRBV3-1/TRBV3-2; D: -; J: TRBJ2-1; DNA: TGTGCCAGCAGCCCAAGCTCCTACAATGAGCAGTTCTTC; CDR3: CASSPSSYNEQFF
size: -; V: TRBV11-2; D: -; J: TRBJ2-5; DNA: TGTGCCAGCAGCTTAGATTACGGGGCTGGAGAGACCCAGTACTTC; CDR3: CASSLDYGAGETQYF
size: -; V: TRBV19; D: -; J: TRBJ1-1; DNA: TGTGCCAGTAGTATGGTCGGGAAACGCACTGAAGCTTTCTTT; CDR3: CASSMVGKRTEAFF
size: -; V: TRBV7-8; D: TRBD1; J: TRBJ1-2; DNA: TGTGCCAGCAGCGTCGGGACAGGGGCGGACTACACCTTC; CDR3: CASSVGTGADYTF
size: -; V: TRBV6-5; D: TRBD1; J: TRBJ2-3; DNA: TGTGCCAGCAAATACCCCGGGACAGGGGCAGATACGCAGTATTTT; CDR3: CASKYPGTGADTQYF
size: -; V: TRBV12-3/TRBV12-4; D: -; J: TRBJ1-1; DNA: TGTGCCAGCAGTTTCGGTGGAGGGTTTGGGGCTTTCTTT; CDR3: CASSFGGGFGAFF
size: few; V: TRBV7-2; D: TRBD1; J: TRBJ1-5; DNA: TGTGCCAGCAGCCCCCAGGACAGGGAGGCCCAGCATTTT; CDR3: CASSPQDREAQHF
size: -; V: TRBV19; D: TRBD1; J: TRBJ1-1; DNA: TGTGCCACCGCAGGGGACAGGTCGGCAAAAGCTTTCTTT; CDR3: CATAGDRSAKAFF
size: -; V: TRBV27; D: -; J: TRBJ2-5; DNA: TGTGCCAGCAGTTTCCTGGACAGTCGGGGGACCCAGTACTTC; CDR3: CASSFLDSRGTQYF
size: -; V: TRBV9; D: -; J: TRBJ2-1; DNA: TGTGCCAGCAGCGTGGGCCGAGACAATGAGCAGTTCTTC; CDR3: CASSVGRDNEQFF
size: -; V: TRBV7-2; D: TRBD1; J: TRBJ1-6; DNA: TGTGCCAGCAGCCCGGACAGGTCTAATTCACCCCTCCACTTT; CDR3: CASSPDRSNSPLHF
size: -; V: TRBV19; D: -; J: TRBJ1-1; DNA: TGTGCCAGTAGTATTGTAACCTCGAACACTGAAGCTTTCTTT; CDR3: CASSIVTSNTEAFF
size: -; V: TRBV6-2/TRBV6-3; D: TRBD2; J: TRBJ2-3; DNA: TGTGCCAGCAGCAGCCGACTAGCGGGGAGCCTCACAGATACGCAGTATTTT; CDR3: CASSSRLAGSLTDTQYF
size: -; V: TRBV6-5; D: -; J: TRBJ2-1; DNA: TGTGCCAGCAGTTACTCGGGTCCCGAGGATGAGCAGTTCTTC; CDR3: CASSYSGPEDEQFF
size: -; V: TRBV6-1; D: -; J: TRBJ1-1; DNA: TGTGCCAGCAGTGAACTGTTCATGAACACTGAAGCTTTCTTT; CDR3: CASSELFMNTEAFF
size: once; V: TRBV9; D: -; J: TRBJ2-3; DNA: TGTGCCAGCAGCGTAGGCCTTAGAGATACGCAGTATTTT; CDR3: CASSVGLRDTQYF
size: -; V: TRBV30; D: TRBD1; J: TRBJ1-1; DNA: TGTGCCTGGAGTGTACTAAAGGGGGCTGGAGCTTTCTTT; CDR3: CAWSVLKGAGAFF
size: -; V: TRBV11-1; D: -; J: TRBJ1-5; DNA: TGTGCCAGCAGCTCCGGATTAAATCAGCCCCAGCATTTT; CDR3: CASSSGLNQPQHF
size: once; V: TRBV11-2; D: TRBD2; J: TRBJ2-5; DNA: TGTGCCAGCAGCTTTTCCCCAACTAGCGGAAAAGAGACCCAGTACTTC; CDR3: CASSFSPTSGKETQYF
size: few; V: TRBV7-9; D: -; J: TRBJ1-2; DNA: TGTGCCAGCAGCTTAGCCACAGCTAACTATGGCTACACCTTC; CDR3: CASSLATANYGYTF
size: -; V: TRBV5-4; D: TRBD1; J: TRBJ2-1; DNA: TGTGCCAGCAGCCGGGGACAGATCTCATCCTACAATGAGCAGTTCTTC; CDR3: CASSRGQISSYNEQFF
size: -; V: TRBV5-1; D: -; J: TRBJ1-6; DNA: TGCGCCAGCAGCCCGGGGGGCCTTATCTCCTATAATTCACCCCTCCACTTT; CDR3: CASSPGGLISYNSPLHF
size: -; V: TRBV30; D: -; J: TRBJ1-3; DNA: TGTGCCTGGACCAGGAGGGGGACTGGAAACACCATATATTTT; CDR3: CAWTRRGTGNTIYF
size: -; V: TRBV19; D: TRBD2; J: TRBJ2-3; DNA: TGTGCCAGTAGTATACCTAGCGGGGTCACAGATACGCAGTATTTT; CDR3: CASSIPSGVTDTQYF
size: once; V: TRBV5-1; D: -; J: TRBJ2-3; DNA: TGCGCCAGCAGCTTGGCGGCAACTACAGATACGCAGTATTTT; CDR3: CASSLAATTDTQYF
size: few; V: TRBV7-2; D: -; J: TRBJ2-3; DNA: TGTGCCAGCAGCTACGACCGGGACTTTGTAATGCAGTATTTT; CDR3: CASSYDRDFVMQYF
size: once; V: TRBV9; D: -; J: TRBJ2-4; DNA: TGTGCCAGCAGCGTGACCGTAGCCAAAAACATTCAGTACTTC; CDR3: CASSVTVAKNIQYF
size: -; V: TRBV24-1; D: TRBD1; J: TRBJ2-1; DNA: TGTGCCACCAGTGACCCCAACCGAGGACAGGGATATCACAATGAGCAGTTCTTC; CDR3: CATSDPNRGQGYHNEQFF
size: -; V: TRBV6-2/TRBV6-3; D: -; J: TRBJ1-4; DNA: TGTGCCAGCAGCGACGCGGGGGCAACTAATGAAAAACTGTTTTTT; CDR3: CASSDAGATNEKLFF
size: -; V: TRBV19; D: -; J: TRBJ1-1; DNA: TGTGCCAGTAGTAATTATTTGATCACTGAAGCTTTCTTT; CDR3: CASSNYLITEAFF
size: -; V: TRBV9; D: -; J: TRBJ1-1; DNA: TGTGCCAGCAGCGTAACTCCGAACACTGAAGCTTTCTTT; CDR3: CASSVTPNTEAFF
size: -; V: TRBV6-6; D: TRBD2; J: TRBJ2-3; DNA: TGTGCCAGCAGTTACCCGGGACTAGCTGCCACAGATACGCAGTATTTT; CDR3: CASSYPGLAATDTQYF
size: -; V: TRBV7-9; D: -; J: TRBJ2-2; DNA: TGTGCCAGCCCGAGGGGCGGGTCGAACACCGGGGAGCTGTTTTTT; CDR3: CASPRGGSNTGELFF
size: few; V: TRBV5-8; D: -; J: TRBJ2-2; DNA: TGTGCCAGCAGCCTGAGCGGTTCTACCGGGGAGCTGTTTTTT; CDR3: CASSLSGSTGELFF
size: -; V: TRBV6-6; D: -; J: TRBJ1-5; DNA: TGTGCCAGCAACGATGGGGTCCAGCCCCAGCATTTT; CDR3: CASNDGVQPQHF
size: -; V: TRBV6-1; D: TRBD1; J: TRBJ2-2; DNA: TGTGCCGGAGGACAGGGGGTAGCCACCGGGGAGCTGTTTTTT; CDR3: CAGGQGVATGELFF
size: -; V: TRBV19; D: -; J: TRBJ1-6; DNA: TGTGCCAGTAGTCCAGGGTACAATTCACCCCTCCACTTT; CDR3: CASSPGYNSPLHF
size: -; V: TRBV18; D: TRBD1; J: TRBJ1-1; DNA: TGTGCCAGCTCACCACTGCAGGGGGCAGACACTGAAGCTTTCTTT; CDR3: CASSPLQGADTEAFF
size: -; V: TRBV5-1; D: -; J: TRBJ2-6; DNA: TGCGCCAGCAGCTTGTTCAACAGGGGAGGGGGCTCTGGGGCCAACGTCCTGACTTTC; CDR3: CASSLFNRGGGSGANVLTF
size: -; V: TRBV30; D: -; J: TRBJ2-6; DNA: TGTGCCTGGAGTCCGGGCCTATCTGGGGCCAACGTCCTGACTTTC; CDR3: CAWSPGLSGANVLTF
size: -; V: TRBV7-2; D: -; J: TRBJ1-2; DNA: TGTGCCAGCAGCTTAGAAAGGGCCAGGGGCTATGGCTACACCTTC; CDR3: CASSLERARGYGYTF
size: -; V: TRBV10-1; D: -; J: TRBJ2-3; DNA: TGCGCCAGCAGCTACGGGGGCACAGATACGCAGTATTTT; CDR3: CASSYGGTDTQYF
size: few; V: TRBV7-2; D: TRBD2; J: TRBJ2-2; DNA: TGTGCCAGCAGCTTAGACCTAGCGGGGGGGTACACCGGGGAGCTGTTTTTT; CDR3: CASSLDLAGGYTGELFF
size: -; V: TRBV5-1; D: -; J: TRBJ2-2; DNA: TGCGCCAGCAGCTTGTGGGGGGAGAACACCGGGGAGCTGTTTTTT; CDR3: CASSLWGENTGELFF
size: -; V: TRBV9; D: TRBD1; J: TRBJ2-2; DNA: TGTGCCAGCAGCGTAGGGACAGGGTACGGGGAGCTGTTTTTT; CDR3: CASSVGTGYGELFF
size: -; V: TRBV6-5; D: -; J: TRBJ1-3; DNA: TGTGCCAGCACCACAGGACGTTCTAACACCATATATTTT; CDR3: CASTTGRSNTIYF
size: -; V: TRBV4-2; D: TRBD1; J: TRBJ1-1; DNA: TGTGCCAGCAGCGGAGACAGGGGGGTCACTGAAGCTTTCTTT; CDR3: CASSGDRGVTEAFF
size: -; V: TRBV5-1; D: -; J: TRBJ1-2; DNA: TGCGCCAGCAGCTTGGCCGCAGGGCGTTGGGGTGGCTACACCTTC; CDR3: CASSLAAGRWGGYTF
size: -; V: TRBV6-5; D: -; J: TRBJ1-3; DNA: TGTGCCAGCAGCTCCGGACCCAGCCCTGGAAACACCATATATTTT; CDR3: CASSSGPSPGNTIYF
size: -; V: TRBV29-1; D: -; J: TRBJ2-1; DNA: TGCAGCGTTGGATGGGAGCAGTTCTTC; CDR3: CSVGWEQFF
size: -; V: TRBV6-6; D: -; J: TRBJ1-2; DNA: TGTGCCAGCAGCCTCCGAGCTAACTATGGCTACACCTTC; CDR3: CASSLRANYGYTF
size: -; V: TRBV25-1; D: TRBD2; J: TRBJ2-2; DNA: TGTGCCAGCTCGGGACTAGCGGGTACCGGGGAGCTGTTTTTT; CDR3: CASSGLAGTGELFF
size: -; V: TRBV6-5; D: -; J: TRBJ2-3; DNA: TGTGCCAGCGGACCGGGTCGGACAGATACGCAGTATTTT; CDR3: CASGPGRTDTQYF